The present entry profiles one T cell receptor beta chain with its context. This specimen belongs to a study of control samples from healthy donors and cancer patients. Profiled with immunoSEQ multiplex PCR; TCRdb holds only in-frame clones, not every one. The repertoire holds under 110,000 clones, with roughly 89% as singletons. This CDR3 comprises 13 residues. CDR1 MNHNS and CDR2 SASEGT come from the germline V gene. The germline V and J ends were trimmed by 2 bases and 3 bases, with 5 bases remaining between them. The chain joins TRBV6-1 to TRBJ2-1; D not resolved. This TCR derives from a young man in good health. Input material: blood. CDR3 protein: CASSEIRYNEQFF. The CDR3 nucleotides are TGTGCCAGCAGTGAAATCCGCTACAATGAGCAGTTCTTC.